Shown below are 11 T cell receptor beta chains from a single sample sequenced in a study of CD8 T cells in Susac syndrome. Reverse transcription of about 0.45 to 1 ug RNA used random hexamers. MiXCR, run by TCRdb on the immunoSEQ multiplex PCR reads, gives a single entry per CDR3 protein. The data show about 200,000 distinct CDR3 sequences, roughly 90% seen once. Sequencing was done on a sample of CD8+ T cells from PBMCs. The receptors come from a human donor with multiple sclerosis.

The chain combines TRBV4-1 with TRBJ1-1, with a possible D match to TRBD1 (6 bases). The germline V gene encodes CDR1 MGHRA and CDR2 YSYEKL. V gave up 4 bases and J gave up 14 bases, with 17 bases separating them. The CDR3 is made up of 12 amino acids. CDR3 protein: CASSPNGGARFF. Written as DNA, the CDR3 is TGCGCCAGCAGCCCCAACGGGGGGGCGAGGTTCTTT.

The chain is built from TRBV11-3 and TRBJ2-7, with 8 bases matching TRBD2. V trimming: 1 base; J trimming: 3 bases; junction bases outside the gene matches: 5. The CDR3 spans 15 residues. CDR1 and CDR2 (germline): SGHNT, YENEEA. The CDR3 sequence is CASSLAVAGNYEQYF. As DNA, the CDR3 is TGTGCCAGCAGCTTAGCGGTAGCGGGGAACTACGAGCAGTACTTC.

The J gene is TRBJ2-1, the V gene TRBV9; D is uncertain. CDR1 is SGDLS and CDR2 is YYNGEE in the germline V gene. CDR3 length: 12 amino acids. V was clipped by 0 bases and J by 8 bases, with 6 bases between them. Here the CDR3 DNA reads TGTGCCAGCAGCGTAGCTGCCGATGAGCAGTTCTTC. This codes for CASSVAADEQFF. The complete variable domain, with remaining parts taken from reference TRBV9 and TRBJ2-1, reads DSGVTQTPKHLITATGQRVTLRCSPRSGDLSVYWYQQSLDQGLQFLIQYYNGEERAKGNILERFSAQQFPDLHSELNLSSLELGDSALYFCASSVAADEQFFGPGTRLTVL.

This rearrangement joins TRBV4-1 to TRBJ2-1; 9 bases line up with TRBD2. CDR1 MGHRA and CDR2 YSYEKL come from the germline V gene. With 2 bases clipped from V and 4 bases from J, the junction kept 3 bases outside the gene matches. The CDR3 is made up of 15 amino acids. DNA for the CDR3: TGCGCCAGCAGCCAACAGCGGGGGGTTTACAATGAGCAGTTCTTC. Protein: CASSQQRGVYNEQFF.

This chain joins TRBV11-3 and TRBJ2-5, with D perhaps matching TRBD2 (7 bases). From germline, CDR1 is SGHNT and CDR2 YENEEA. The CDR3 consists of 17 residues. V dropped 1 base and J dropped 5 bases, with 20 bases sitting between them. The CDR3 region is CASSLGGGADVWETQYF. DNA for the CDR3: TGTGCCAGCAGCTTAGGGGGGGGCGCGGATGTTTGGGAGACCCAGTACTTC.

This clonotype occurred once. V is TRBV6-1 and J is TRBJ2-7, with 9 bases lining up with TRBD2. The CDR3 contains 17 residues. Germline CDR1 reads MNHNS; CDR2 reads SASEGT. The V and J ends lost 6 bases and 0 bases, in that order; junction bases with no gene match: 12. Written as DNA, the CDR3 is TGTGCCAGCAGCAAAATAGCGGGAGTGATCGACTCCTACGAGCAGTACTTC. It codes for CASSKIAGVIDSYEQYF.

The gene calls are TRBV29-1 and TRBJ2-1; 7 bases align to TRBD2. V lost 4 bases to trimming and J lost 5 bases; unmatched junction nucleotides: 20. CDR1 SQVTM and CDR2 ANQGSEA come from the germline V gene. The CDR3 spans 18 residues. CDR3 DNA: TGCAGCGTTGTGGGGGGGATATTCGGGGCCCCCGTGAACAATGAGCAGTTCTTC. Translated: CSVVGGIFGAPVNNEQFF.

The rearrangement joins TRBV7-9 to TRBJ1-1, with 8 bases that match TRBD1. Germline V gene sequence: CDR1 SEHNR, CDR2 FQNEAQ (reference sequence). This CDR3 has 18 amino acids. V lost 5 bases, J lost 3 bases, and 17 bases stayed unmatched. In DNA, the CDR3 is TGTGCCAGCAGCACAAACCCTGGGGCAGGGGGCTCCCACACTGAAGCTTTCTTT. This sequence encodes CASSTNPGAGGSHTEAFF.

This chain connects TRBV27 to TRBJ2-7; D may be TRBD1 or TRBD2 (5 bases each). The germline V and J ends were trimmed by 4 bases and 2 bases, with 9 bases remaining between them. CDR3 length equals 13 residues. Germline assignment: CDR1 MNHEY and CDR2 SMNVEV (reference sequence). The CDR3 protein is CASSSGSTYEQYF. CDR3 bases: TGTGCCAGCAGTTCAGGGAGCACCTACGAGCAGTACTTC.

The J gene is TRBJ1-4, the V gene TRBV27, with D perhaps TRBD1 (6 bases). Per the germline V gene, CDR1 is MNHEY and CDR2 is SMNVEV (reference sequence). There are 15 residues in the CDR3. V dropped 10 bases and J dropped 3 bases, with 18 bases sitting between them. The CDR3 nucleotides read TGTGCCACCAAACAGGGTTTCAACTCTAATGAAAAACTGTTTTTT. Translating gives CATKQGFNSNEKLFF.

V usage is TRBV12-3 or TRBV12-4 and J usage is TRBJ2-5; 8 bases line up with TRBD1. The J segment lost 3 bases and the V segment lost 5 bases, leaving 8 bases of the junction unmatched. The CDR3 contains 15 residues. The CDR3 DNA follows: TGTGCCAGCAGTACTCCGACAGGGGAGGAAGAGACCCAGTACTTC. Translating gives CASSTPTGEEETQYF.